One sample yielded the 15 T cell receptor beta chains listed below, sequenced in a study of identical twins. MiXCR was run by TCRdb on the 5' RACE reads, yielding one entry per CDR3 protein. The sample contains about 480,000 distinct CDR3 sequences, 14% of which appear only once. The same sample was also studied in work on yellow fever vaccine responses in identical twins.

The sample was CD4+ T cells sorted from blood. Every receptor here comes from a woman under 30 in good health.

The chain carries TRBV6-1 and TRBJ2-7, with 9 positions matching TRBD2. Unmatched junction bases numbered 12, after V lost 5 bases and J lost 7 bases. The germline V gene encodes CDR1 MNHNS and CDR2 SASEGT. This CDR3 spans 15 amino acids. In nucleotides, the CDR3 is TGTGCCAGCAGTCGGACTAGCGCATGGCTAGGGGAGCAGTACTTC. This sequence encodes CASSRTSAWLGEQYF.

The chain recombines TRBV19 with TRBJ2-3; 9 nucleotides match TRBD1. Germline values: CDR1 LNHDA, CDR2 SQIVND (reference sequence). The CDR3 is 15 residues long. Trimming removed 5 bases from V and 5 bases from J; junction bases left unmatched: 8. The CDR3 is CASSVGTGNRDTQYF. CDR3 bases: TGTGCCAGTAGTGTCGGGACAGGGAATCGAGATACGCAGTATTTT.

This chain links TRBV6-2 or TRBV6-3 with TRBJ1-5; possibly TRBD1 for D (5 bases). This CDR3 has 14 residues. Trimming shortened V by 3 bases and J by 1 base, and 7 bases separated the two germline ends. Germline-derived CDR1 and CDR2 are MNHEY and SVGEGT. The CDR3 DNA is TGTGCCAGCAGTTATGCAGGGAGCAATCAGCCCCAGCATTTT. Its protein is CASSYAGSNQPQHF.

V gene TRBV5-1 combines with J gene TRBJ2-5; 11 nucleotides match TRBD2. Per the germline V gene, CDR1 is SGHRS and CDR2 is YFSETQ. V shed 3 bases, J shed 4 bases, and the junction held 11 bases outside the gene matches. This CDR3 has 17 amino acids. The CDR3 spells CASSSSLGLAAPETQYF. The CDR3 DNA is TGCGCCAGCAGCTCGTCCCTGGGACTAGCGGCCCCAGAGACCCAGTACTTC.

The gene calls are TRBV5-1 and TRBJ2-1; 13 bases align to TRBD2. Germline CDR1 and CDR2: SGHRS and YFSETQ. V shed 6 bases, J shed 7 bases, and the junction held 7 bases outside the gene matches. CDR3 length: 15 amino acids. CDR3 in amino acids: CASIPLAGGPNEQFF. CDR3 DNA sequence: TGCGCCAGCATCCCACTAGCGGGAGGGCCAAATGAGCAGTTCTTC.

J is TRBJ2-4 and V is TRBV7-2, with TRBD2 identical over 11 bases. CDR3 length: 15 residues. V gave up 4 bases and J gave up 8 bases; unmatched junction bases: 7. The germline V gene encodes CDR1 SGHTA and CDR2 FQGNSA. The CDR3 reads CASSSGTSGSYIQYF. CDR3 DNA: TGTGCCAGCAGCTCGGGTACTAGCGGGAGTTACATTCAGTACTTC.

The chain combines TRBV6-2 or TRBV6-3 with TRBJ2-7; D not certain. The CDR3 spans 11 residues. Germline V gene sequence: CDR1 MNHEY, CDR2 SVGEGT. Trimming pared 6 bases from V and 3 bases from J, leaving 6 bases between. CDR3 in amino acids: CASRDGYEQYF. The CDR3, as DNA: TGTGCCAGCAGGGACGGCTACGAGCAGTACTTC.

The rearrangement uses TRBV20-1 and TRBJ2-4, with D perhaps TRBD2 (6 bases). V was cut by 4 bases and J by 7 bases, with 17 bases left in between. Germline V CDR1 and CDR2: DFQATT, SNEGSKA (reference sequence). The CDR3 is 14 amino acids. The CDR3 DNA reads TGCAGTGCTACGGTGTTCGGCGGAGGGAACATTCAGTACTTC. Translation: CSATVFGGGNIQYF.

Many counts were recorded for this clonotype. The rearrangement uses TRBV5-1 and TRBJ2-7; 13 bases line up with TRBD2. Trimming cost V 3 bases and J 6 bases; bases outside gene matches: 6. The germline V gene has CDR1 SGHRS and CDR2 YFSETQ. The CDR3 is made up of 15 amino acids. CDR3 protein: CASSSTTSGRGEQYF. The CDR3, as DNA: TGCGCCAGCAGCTCCACTACTAGCGGGAGGGGCGAGCAGTACTTC.

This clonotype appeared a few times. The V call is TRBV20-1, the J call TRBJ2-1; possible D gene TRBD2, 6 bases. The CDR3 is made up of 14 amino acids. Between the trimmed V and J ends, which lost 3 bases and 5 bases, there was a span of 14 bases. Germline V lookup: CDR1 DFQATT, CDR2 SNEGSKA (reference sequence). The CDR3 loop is CSARPTAGHNEQFF. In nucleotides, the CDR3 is TGCAGTGCTAGGCCGACTGCGGGACACAATGAGCAGTTCTTC.

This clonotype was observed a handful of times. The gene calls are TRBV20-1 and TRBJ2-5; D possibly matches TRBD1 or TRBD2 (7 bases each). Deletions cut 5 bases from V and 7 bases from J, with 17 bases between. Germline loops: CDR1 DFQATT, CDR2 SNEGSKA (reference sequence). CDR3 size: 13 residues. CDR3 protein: CSASQGGAGTQYF. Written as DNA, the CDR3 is TGCAGTGCTTCCCAGGGGGGGGCCGGGACCCAGTACTTC.

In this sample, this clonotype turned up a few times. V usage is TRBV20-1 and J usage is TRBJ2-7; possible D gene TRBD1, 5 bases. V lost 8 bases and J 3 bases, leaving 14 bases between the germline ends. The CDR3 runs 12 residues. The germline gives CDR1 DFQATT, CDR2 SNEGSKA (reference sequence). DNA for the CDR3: TGCAGTCCCCCCGTTCAGGGCTACGAGCAGTACTTC. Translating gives CSPPVQGYEQYF.

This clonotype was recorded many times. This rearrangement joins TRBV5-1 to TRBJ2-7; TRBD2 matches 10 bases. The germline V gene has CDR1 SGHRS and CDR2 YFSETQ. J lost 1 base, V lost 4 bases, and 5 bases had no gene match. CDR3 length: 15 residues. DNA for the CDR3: TGCGCCAGCAGCGTCCCTAGCGGGAGTTCCTACGAGCAGTACTTC. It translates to CASSVPSGSSYEQYF.

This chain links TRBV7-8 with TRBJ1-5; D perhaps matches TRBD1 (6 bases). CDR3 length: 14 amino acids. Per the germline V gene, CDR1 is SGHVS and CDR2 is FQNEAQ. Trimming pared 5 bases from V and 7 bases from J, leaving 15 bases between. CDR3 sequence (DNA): TGTGCCAGCAGCCCCAGGGGTACGGGACAGCCCCAGCATTTT. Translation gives CASSPRGTGQPQHF.

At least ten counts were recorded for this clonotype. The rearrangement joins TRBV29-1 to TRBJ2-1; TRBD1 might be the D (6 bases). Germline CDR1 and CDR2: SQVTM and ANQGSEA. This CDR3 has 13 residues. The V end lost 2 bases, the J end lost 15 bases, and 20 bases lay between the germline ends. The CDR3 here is CSVEKVGTQLGFF. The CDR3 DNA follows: TGCAGCGTTGAAAAGGTGGGGACACAACTTGGGTTCTTC.